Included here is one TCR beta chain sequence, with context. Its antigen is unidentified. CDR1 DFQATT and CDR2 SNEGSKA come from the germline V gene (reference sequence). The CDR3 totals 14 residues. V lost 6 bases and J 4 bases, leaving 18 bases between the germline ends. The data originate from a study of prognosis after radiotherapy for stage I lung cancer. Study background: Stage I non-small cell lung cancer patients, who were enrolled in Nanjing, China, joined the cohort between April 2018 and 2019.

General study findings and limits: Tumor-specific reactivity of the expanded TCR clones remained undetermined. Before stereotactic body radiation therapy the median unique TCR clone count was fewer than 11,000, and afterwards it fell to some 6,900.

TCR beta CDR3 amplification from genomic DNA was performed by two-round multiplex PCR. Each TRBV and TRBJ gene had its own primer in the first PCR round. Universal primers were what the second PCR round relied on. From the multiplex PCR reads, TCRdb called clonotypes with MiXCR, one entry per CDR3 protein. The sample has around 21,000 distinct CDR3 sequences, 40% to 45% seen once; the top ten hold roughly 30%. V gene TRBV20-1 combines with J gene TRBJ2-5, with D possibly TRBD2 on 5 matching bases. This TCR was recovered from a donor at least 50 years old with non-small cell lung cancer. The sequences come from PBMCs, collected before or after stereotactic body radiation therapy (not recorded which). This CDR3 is CSAAPGTRGETQYF. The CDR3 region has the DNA TGCAGTGCGGCGCCGGGTACCCGGGGAGAGACCCAGTACTTC.